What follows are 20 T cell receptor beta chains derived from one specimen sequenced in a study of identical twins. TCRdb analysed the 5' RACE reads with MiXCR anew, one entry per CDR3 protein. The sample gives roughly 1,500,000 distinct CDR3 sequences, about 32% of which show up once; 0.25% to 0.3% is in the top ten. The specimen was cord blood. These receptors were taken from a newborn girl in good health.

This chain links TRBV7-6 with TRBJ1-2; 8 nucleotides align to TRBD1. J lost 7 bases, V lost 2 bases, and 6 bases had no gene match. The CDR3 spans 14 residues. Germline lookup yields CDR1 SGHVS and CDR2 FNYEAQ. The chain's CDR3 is CASSLNGGQGGYTF. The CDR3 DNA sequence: TGTGCCAGCAGCTTAAATGGCGGACAGGGTGGCTACACCTTC.

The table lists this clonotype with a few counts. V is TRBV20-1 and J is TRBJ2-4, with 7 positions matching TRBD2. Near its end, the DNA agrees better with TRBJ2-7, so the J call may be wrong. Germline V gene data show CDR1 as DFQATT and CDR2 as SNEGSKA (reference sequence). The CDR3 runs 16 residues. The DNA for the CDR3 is TGCAGTGCTCCACAGTACCAGGGAGGGAGACTACGCGAGCAGTACTTC. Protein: CSAPQYQGGRLREQYF.

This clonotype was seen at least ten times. The CDR3 bases are TGCGCCAGCAGACTAGCGGACTCTGGGGCCAACGTCCTGACTTTC. Translation gives CASRLADSGANVLTF. This sequence joins TRBV4-1 and TRBJ2-6, with 8 positions matching TRBD2. Germline lookup yields CDR1 MGHRA and CDR2 YSYEKL. The CDR3 loop spans 15 amino acids. V was pared by 6 bases and J by 0 bases, with 1 base of the junction left unmatched.

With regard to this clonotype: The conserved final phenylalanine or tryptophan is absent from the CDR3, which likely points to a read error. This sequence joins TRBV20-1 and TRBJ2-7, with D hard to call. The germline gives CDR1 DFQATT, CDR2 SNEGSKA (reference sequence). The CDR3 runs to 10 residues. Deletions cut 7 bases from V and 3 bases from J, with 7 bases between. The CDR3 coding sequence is TGCAGTGTTGACCGCTACGAGCAGTACCTC. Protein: CSVDRYEQYL.

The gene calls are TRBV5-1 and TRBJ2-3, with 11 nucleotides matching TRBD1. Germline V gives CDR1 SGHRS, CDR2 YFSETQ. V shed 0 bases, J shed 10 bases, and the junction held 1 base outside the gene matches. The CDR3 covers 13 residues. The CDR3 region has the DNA TGCGCCAGCAGCTTGGGGGACAGGGGGGCGCAGTATTTT. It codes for CASSLGDRGAQYF.

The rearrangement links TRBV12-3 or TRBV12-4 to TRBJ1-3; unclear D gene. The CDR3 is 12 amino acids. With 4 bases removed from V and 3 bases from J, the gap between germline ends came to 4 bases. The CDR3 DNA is TGTGCCAGCAGTTCCTATGGAAACACCATATATTTT. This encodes CASSSYGNTIYF.

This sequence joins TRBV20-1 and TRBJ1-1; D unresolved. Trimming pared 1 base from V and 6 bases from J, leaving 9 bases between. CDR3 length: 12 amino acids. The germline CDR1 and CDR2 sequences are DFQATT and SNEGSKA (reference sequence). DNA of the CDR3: TGCAGTGCTAGAGGCCCTGGCGCTGAAGCTTTCTTT. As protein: CSARGPGAEAFF.

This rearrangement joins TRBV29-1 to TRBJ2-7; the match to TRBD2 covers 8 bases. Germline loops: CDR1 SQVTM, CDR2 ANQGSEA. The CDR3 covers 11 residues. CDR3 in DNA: TGCAGTTGGGGGGCGGGAGGCGAGCAGTACTTC. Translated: CSWGAGGEQYF.

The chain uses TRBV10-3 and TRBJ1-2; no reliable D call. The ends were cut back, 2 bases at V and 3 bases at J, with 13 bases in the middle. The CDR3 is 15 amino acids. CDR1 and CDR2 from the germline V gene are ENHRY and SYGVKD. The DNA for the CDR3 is TGTGCCATCAGTGAGATAAGGGCTCCAGACTATGGCTACACCTTC. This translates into CAISEIRAPDYGYTF.

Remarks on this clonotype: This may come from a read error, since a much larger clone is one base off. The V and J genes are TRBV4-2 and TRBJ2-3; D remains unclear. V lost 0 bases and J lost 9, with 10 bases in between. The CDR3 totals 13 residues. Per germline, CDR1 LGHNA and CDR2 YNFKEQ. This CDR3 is CASSQDIGVTQYF. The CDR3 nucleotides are TGTGCCAGCAGCCAAGATATCGGAGTGACGCAGTATTTT.

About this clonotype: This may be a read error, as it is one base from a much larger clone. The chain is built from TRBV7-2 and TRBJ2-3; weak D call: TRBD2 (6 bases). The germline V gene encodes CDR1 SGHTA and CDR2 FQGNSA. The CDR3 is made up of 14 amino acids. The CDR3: CASSSGLNTDRQYF. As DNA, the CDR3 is TGTGCCAGCAGCTCGGGACTCAACACAGATAGGCAGTATTTT.

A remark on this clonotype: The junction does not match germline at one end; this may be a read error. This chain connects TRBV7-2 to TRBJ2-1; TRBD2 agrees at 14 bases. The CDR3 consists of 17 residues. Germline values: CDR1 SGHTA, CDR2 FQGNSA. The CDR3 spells CANSLLGGTSGSNEQFF. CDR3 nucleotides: TGTGCCAACAGCTTATTAGGGGGGACTAGCGGGAGCAATGAGCAGTTCTTC.

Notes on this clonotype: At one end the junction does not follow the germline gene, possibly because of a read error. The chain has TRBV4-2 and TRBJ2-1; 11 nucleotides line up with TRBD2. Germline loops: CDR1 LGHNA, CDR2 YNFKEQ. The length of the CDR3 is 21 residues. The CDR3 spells CTSSQAGTSGRQRGYRGEQFF. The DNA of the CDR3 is TGTACCAGCAGCCAAGCCGGGACTAGCGGAAGGCAGCGGGGGTATAGAGGCGAGCAGTTCTTC.

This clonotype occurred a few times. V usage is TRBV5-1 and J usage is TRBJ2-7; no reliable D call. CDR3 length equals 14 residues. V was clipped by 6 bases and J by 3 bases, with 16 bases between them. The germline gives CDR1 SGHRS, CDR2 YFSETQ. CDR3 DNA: TGCGCCAGCACCACTCGCCTAGGTAACTACGAGCAGTACTTC. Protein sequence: CASTTRLGNYEQYF. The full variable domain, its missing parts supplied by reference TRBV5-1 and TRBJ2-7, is KAGVTQTPRYLIKTRGQQVTLSCSPISGHRSVSWYQQTPGQGLQFLFEYFSETQRNKGNFPGRFSGRQFSNSRSEMNVSTLELGDSALYLCASTTRLGNYEQYFGPGTRLTVT.

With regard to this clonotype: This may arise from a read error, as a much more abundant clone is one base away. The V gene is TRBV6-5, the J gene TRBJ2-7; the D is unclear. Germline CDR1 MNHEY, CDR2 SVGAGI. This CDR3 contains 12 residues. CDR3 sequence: CVSSKSPYEQYF. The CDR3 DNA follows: TGTGTCAGCAGCAAATCCCCGTACGAGCAGTACTTC.

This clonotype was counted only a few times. Written as DNA, the CDR3 is TGTGCCAGCAGACGCACTAGACGGGGAGATACGCAGTATTTT. Translated: CASRRTRRGDTQYF. The chain couples TRBV7-2 to TRBJ2-3; TRBD2 might be the D (5 bases). Trimming stripped 6 bases from V and 5 bases from J, with 15 bases between. CDR1 and CDR2 (germline): SGHTA, FQGNSA. This CDR3 is built from 14 residues.

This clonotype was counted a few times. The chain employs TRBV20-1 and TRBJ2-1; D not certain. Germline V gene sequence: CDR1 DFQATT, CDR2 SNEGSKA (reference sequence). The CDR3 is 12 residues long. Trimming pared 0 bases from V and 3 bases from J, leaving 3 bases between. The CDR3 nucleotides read TGCAGTGCTAGAGAATACTACAATGAGCAGTTCTTC. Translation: CSAREYYNEQFF.

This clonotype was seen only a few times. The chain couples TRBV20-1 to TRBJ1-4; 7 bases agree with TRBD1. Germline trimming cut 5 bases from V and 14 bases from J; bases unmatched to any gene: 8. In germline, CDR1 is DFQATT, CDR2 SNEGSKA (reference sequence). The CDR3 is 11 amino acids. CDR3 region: CSAPTGSNLFF. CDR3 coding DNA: TGCAGTGCTCCGACAGGGAGCAATCTGTTTTTT.

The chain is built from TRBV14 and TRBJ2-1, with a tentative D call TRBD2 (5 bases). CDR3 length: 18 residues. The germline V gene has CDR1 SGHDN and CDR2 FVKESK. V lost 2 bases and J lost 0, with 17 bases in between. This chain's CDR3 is CASSQRSIDYSSYNEQFF. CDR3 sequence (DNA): TGTGCCAGCAGCCAACGCTCCATTGACTATAGCTCCTACAATGAGCAGTTCTTC. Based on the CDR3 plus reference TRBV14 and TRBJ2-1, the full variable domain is EAGVTQFPSHSVIEKGQTVTLRCDPISGHDNLYWYRRVMGKEIKFLLHFVKESKQDESGMPNNRFLAERTGGTYSTLKVQPAELEDSGVYFCASSQRSIDYSSYNEQFFGPGTRLTVL.

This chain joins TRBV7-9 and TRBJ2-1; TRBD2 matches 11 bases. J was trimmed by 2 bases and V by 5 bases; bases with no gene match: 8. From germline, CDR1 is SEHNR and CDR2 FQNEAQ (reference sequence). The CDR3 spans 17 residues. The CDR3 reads CASSLPFSGRAYNEQFF. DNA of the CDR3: TGTGCCAGCAGCCTCCCTTTTAGCGGGAGGGCCTACAATGAGCAGTTCTTC. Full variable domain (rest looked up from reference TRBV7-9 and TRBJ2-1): DTGVSQNPRHKITKRGQNVTFRCDPISEHNRLYWYRQTLGQGPEFLTYFQNEAQLEKSRLLSDRFSAERPKGSFSTLEIQRTEQGDSAMYLCASSLPFSGRAYNEQFFGPGTRLTVL.